The 15 T cell receptor beta chains below were found in one sample sequenced in a study of regulatory T cells in long-lasting Graves disease (dated by TCRdb to about 2021). The time point label of this sample denotes: newly diagnosed GD, antithyroid drugs for less than 3 months. RNA was extracted from PBMCs in TRIzol for both TCR sequencing and RNA sequencing. Library preparation was by multiplex PCR. Instrument used: Illumina HiSeq 4000. To build TCR beta libraries, CDR3 regions were amplified by Arm-PCR using iRepertoire HTBI primers. The public reads were quality trimmed at Q25 with fastp and then assembled into clones with MiXCR by TCRdb, keeping productive beta chains. Every entry covers one CDR3 protein and lists the most common genes and DNA from its rows. The sample records about 370,000 distinct CDR3 sequences, roughly a sixth of which are singletons. The ten top clones hold about 20% of the sample.

This material consisted of peripheral blood mononuclear cells (PBMCs), taken at new diagnosis, from a patient treated with antithyroid drugs. The receptors stem from a female donor with Graves disease.

This clonotype occurred many times. This chain connects TRBV7-8 to TRBJ2-1; D might be TRBD1 (6 bases). V dropped 3 bases and J dropped 2 bases, with 11 bases sitting between them. This CDR3 comprises 15 residues. Germline V gene sequence: CDR1 SGHVS, CDR2 FQNEAQ. The CDR3 DNA is TGTGCCAGCAGCTTCGCTGAGGGGGCCTACAATGAGCAGTTCTTC. It specifies CASSFAEGAYNEQFF.

This clonotype has ten or more counts. The chain is built from TRBV6-1 and TRBJ2-3; D is unresolved. The CDR3 length is 13 residues. Trimming cost V 6 bases and J 2 bases, with 9 bases left between them. Germline CDR1 MNHNS, CDR2 SASEGT. The CDR3 DNA follows: TGTGCCAGCAGCCCCCTCAACACAGATACGCAGTATTTT. Its protein is CASSPLNTDTQYF.

In this sample, this clonotype turned up many times. The rearrangement links TRBV25-1 to TRBJ2-7; no clear D gene. V shed 6 bases and J shed 6 bases, with 15 bases lying between them. CDR1 MGHDK and CDR2 SYGVNS come from the germline V gene. The length of the CDR3 is 13 residues. CDR3: CASSLGIRGEQYF. CDR3 sequence (DNA): TGTGCCAGCAGCCTCGGAATTCGTGGCGAGCAGTACTTC.

This clonotype was seen ten or more times. V usage is TRBV28 and J usage is TRBJ2-5; 16 nucleotides line up with TRBD2. The V and J ends lost 5 bases and 4 bases, in that order; junction bases with no gene match: 10. From germline, CDR1 is MDHEN and CDR2 SYDVKM. CDR3 length: 18 residues. CDR3 residues: CASSEGLAGGPFRETQYF. The CDR3 DNA is TGTGCCAGCAGTGAGGGACTAGCGGGAGGGCCCTTTCGAGAGACCCAGTACTTC.

The genes are TRBV11-2 and TRBJ2-7; tentatively, D is TRBD2 (6 bases). The V gene's germline CDR1 is SGHAT and CDR2 FQNNGV. With 8 bases removed from V and 4 bases from J, the gap between germline ends came to 12 bases. This CDR3 is 12 amino acids long. CDR3 nucleotide sequence: TGTGCCAGCCGTGGACTAAAGTACGAGCAGTACTTC. Translation: CASRGLKYEQYF.

This clonotype was recorded many times. The gene calls are TRBV28 and TRBJ1-5; D call uncertain. Trimming left V 10 bases short and J 1 base short, with 11 bases between. Germline V CDR1 and CDR2: MDHEN, SYDVKM. The CDR3 consists of 13 residues. CDR3 sequence reads: CAKGVMSNQPQHF. CDR3 bases: TGTGCCAAGGGTGTGATGAGCAATCAGCCCCAGCATTTT.

This clonotype was seen a few times. As DNA, the CDR3 is TGCGCCAGCGGGAGTAGGCGGGCGAACACCGGGGAGCTGTTTTTT. Protein product: CASGSRRANTGELFF. The V call is TRBV10-2, the J call TRBJ2-2; D perhaps matches TRBD2 (5 bases). The CDR3 spans 15 residues. Trimming removed 8 bases from V and 0 bases from J, with 13 bases in between. The germline V gene has CDR1 WSHSY and CDR2 SAAADI.

Comments on this clonotype: A junction boundary mismatches the germline segment, possibly from a read error. The gene calls are TRBV19 and TRBJ2-5; 7 bases match TRBD1. The length of the CDR3 is 12 residues. CDR1 LNHDA and CDR2 SQIVND come from the germline V gene (reference sequence). In DNA form, the CDR3 reads TGTGCCATCAAACCCCGGGACGGACAGGTGTGCTTC. This gives the protein CAIKPRDGQVCF.

This clonotype was recorded many times. This chain links TRBV6-1 with TRBJ2-5, with TRBD1 as a possible D gene (5 bases). Germline V gene data show CDR1 as MNHNS and CDR2 as SASEGT. CDR3 size: 11 residues. Trimming took 6 bases from V and 7 from J, leaving 9 bases between them. The CDR3 sequence is CASRTQGTQYF. In DNA form, the CDR3 reads TGTGCCAGCAGAACCCAGGGGACCCAGTACTTC.

In its sample, this clonotype was seen many times. CDR3 DNA: TGTGCCAGCAGTTTATTAGTCCTTTCCCAGACAGGGGAGAACAATGAGCAGTTCTTC. Translating gives CASSLLVLSQTGENNEQFF. The rearrangement joins TRBV28 to TRBJ2-1; 8 bases align to TRBD1. This CDR3 is built from 19 residues. The germline V gene has CDR1 MDHEN and CDR2 SYDVKM. Germline trimming cut 1 base from V and 5 bases from J; bases unmatched to any gene: 16.

Remarks on this clonotype: The likely explanation is a read error, given a far larger clone one base away. The chain employs TRBV11-2 and TRBJ2-1; D unresolved. The germline CDR1 and CDR2 sequences are SGHAT and FQNNGV. There are 11 residues in the CDR3. CDR3 in DNA: TGTGCCAGCAGCTTGGGGAATGAGCAGTCCTTC. Translation: CASSLGNEQSF.

CDR3 in amino acids: CATGKLQSGANVLTF. CDR3 bases: TGTGCCACGGGAAAACTTCAGTCTGGGGCCAACGTCCTGACTTTC. The chain employs TRBV15 and TRBJ2-6; D unclear. The V gene lost 9 bases and the J gene lost 1 base, with 13 bases spanning the gap. The CDR3 has 15 residues. Looked up from germline, CDR1 is LNHNV and CDR2 is YYDKDF (reference sequence). The variable domain in full, completed from reference TRBV15 and TRBJ2-6, reads DAMVIQNPRYQVTQFGKPVTLSCSQTLNHNVMYWYQQKSSQAPKLLFHYYDKDFNNEADTPDNFQSRRPNTSFCFLDIRSPGLGDTAMYLCATGKLQSGANVLTFGAGSRLTVL.

There are many counts of this clonotype. This chain joins TRBV2 and TRBJ1-1; D possibly corresponds to TRBD1 (6 bases). Trimming took off 6 bases at V and 3 bases at J, with 17 bases between the two ends. Germline V gene data show CDR1 as SNHLY and CDR2 as FYNNEI. CDR3 size: 15 residues. This CDR3 reads CASRRPGGRDTEAFF. The CDR3, as DNA: TGTGCCAGCAGAAGGCCCGGGGGGCGAGACACTGAAGCTTTCTTT.

This clonotype has ten or more counts. Germline is not matched at one junction end, which may reflect a read error. The chain employs TRBV5-1 and TRBJ1-5; no firm D call. The CDR3 is 16 residues long. The germline V gene encodes CDR1 SGHRS and CDR2 YFSETQ. CDR3 nucleotide sequence: TGTGCCAGCAGCTTGGGCGGGCCTATGGGCAATCAGCCCCAGCATTTT. Amino acid sequence: CASSLGGPMGNQPQHF.

This chain links TRBV6-1 with TRBJ1-1, with D tentatively TRBD1 (6 bases). Germline V gene sequence: CDR1 MNHNS, CDR2 SASEGT. Between the trimmed V and J ends, which lost 6 bases and 3 bases, there was a span of 11 bases. The CDR3 runs 13 residues. The CDR3 DNA reads TGTGCCAGCAGACCAGGGGCGGACACTGAAGCTTTCTTT. Translation: CASRPGADTEAFF.